A selection of T cell receptor beta chains follows, all from one sample in a study of blood T cell repertoires in COVID-19. The data were produced by immunoSEQ multiplex PCR, yet TCRdb's version contains in-frame clones alone and is incomplete. The data show roughly 200,000 clones, 70% to 90% seen once. The material sequenced was PBMCs or T cells enriched from blood (not recorded which). All receptors come from a man in his forties or fifties who had recovered from COVID-19. The CDR3 runs from the conserved cysteine through the conserved F or W. A D gene is named only where the DNA matches it firmly. Size is omitted from some rows. Given values are once, few, many or a class for expanded clones.

J	length	V	D	size	CDR3	DNA
TRBJ2-5	15	TRBV5-1	NA	NA	CASIPGPTEQETQYF	TGCGCCAGCATCCCAGGTCCCACCGAACAAGAGACCCAGTACTTC
TRBJ1-4	15	TRBV28	TRBD1	NA	CASKPGDRENEKLFF	TGTGCCAGCAAACCGGGGGACAGGGAGAATGAAAAACTGTTTTTT
TRBJ1-1	16	TRBV2	TRBD1	NA	CASRVTGTASGTEAFF	TGTGCCAGCAGGGTGACCGGGACAGCGAGCGGGACTGAAGCTTTCTTT
TRBJ1-1	15	TRBV7-2	TRBD1	NA	CASSSLPTGNSEAFF	TGTGCCAGCAGCTCCCTCCCGACAGGGAATTCCGAAGCTTTCTTT
TRBJ1-2	13	TRBV2	NA	once	CASSDYGNYGYTF	TGTGCCAGCAGTGACTACGGTAACTATGGCTACACCTTC
TRBJ1-2	16	TRBV25-1	NA	NA	CASSINKEGLWYGYTF	TGTGCCAGCAGTATTAATAAGGAGGGTCTTTGGTATGGCTACACCTTC
TRBJ2-7	17	TRBV15	NA	NA	CATSSSSGLRDFREQYF	TGTGCCACCAGCAGCTCCTCCGGTCTTAGGGACTTTAGAGAGCAGTACTTC
TRBJ2-1	12	TRBV5-1	NA	many	CASSPTINEQFF	TGCGCCAGCAGCCCAACTATCAATGAGCAGTTCTTC
TRBJ2-3	16	TRBV27	TRBD2	NA	CASSRAGASYKDTQYF	TGTGCCAGCAGTCGGGCGGGAGCATCGTACAAAGATACGCAGTATTTT
TRBJ1-4	15	TRBV19	NA	NA	CASNPIGQAGEKLFF	TGTGCCAGTAACCCAATTGGGCAGGCGGGTGAAAAACTGTTTTTT
TRBJ1-3	16	TRBV5-4	NA	NA	CASSRGREGSGNTIYF	TGTGCCAGCAGCCGCGGCAGGGAGGGATCTGGAAACACCATATATTTT